Each of the 24 T cell receptor beta chains below was sequenced from the same sample in a study of blood T cell repertoires in COVID-19. Assay: immunoSEQ multiplex PCR; the TCRdb copy retains only in-frame clones and omits some. The repertoire holds nearly 45,000 clones, with almost 85% as singletons. The sample consisted of peripheral blood. These receptors were obtained from a human donor in a cohort sampled during active COVID-19.

V usage is TRBV28 and J usage is TRBJ2-7; the D gene is possibly TRBD1 (6 bases). Per germline, CDR1 MDHEN and CDR2 SYDVKM. The CDR3 sequence is 14 residues long. The ends were cut back, 10 bases at V and 7 bases at J, with 23 bases in the middle. The chain's CDR3 is CATSPRRERGEQYF. The DNA for the CDR3 is TGTGCCACATCGCCGCGACGGGAAAGGGGGGAGCAGTACTTC.

The rearrangement links TRBV2 to TRBJ2-1, with D possibly TRBD2 on 5 matching bases. The CDR3 contains 13 residues. Germline CDR1 SNHLY, CDR2 FYNNEI. Between the trimmed V and J ends, which lost 6 bases and 5 bases, there was a span of 11 bases. CDR3 sequence reads: CASSLGLNNEQFF. The CDR3 nucleotides are TGTGCCAGCAGCCTTGGACTGAACAATGAGCAGTTCTTC.

This rearrangement joins TRBV5-4 to TRBJ2-3, with TRBD2 matching over 9 bases. Trimming removed 2 bases from V and 2 bases from J; junction bases left unmatched: 6. This CDR3 region has 16 residues. Per the germline V gene, CDR1 is SGHNT and CDR2 is YYREEE (reference sequence). The CDR3 DNA follows: TGTGCCAGCAGCTTCAAAGCGGGAGGCCCCACAGATACGCAGTATTTT. Its translation: CASSFKAGGPTDTQYF.

The chain is built from TRBV30 and TRBJ1-2; TRBD1 matches at 8 bases. The CDR3 is 13 residues long. CDR1 and CDR2 (germline): GTSNPN, SVGIG (reference sequence). V shed 8 bases, J shed 6 bases, and the junction held 11 bases outside the gene matches. In nucleotides, the CDR3 is TGTGCCGGGGGGACAGGACGATGGAATGGCTACACCTTC. It yields the protein CAGGTGRWNGYTF.

This clone was recorded a few times. V and J are TRBV18 and TRBJ2-3; TRBD2 agrees at 11 bases. J was trimmed by 0 bases and V by 8 bases; bases with no gene match: 4. This CDR3 spans 15 amino acids. Germline loops: CDR1 KGHSH, CDR2 LQKENI. The CDR3 bases are TGTGCCAGCCGTTCTAGCGGGAGGAGCACAGATACGCAGTATTTT. Translated: CASRSSGRSTDTQYF.

This chain joins TRBV30 and TRBJ1-2, with TRBD1 matching over 9 bases. CDR1 GTSNPN and CDR2 SVGIG come from the germline V gene (reference sequence). This CDR3 has 14 residues. With V trimmed by 3 bases and J by 7 bases, 9 bases remained unmatched. The DNA of the CDR3 is TGTGCCTGGAGCCAGGACAGGGGTTGGAGTGGCTACACCTTC. Translation: CAWSQDRGWSGYTF. Based on the CDR3 plus reference TRBV30 and TRBJ1-2, the full variable domain is SQTIHQWPATLVQPVGSPLSLECTVEGTSNPNLYWYRQAAGRGLQLLFYSVGIGQISSEVPQNLSASRPQDRQFILSSKKLLLSDSGFYLCAWSQDRGWSGYTFGSGTRLTVV.

V gene TRBV3-1 (or the pseudogene TRBV3-2) combines with J gene TRBJ2-5; 11 nucleotides align to TRBD2. J was trimmed by 2 bases and V by 4 bases; bases with no gene match: 9. There are 17 residues in the CDR3. Per germline, CDR1 LGHDT and CDR2 YNNKEL (reference sequence). CDR3 coding DNA: TGTGCCAGCAGCCGCCCCCCGGGACTAGCGGTTCAAGAGACCCAGTACTTC. This translates into CASSRPPGLAVQETQYF.

The chain has TRBV28 and TRBJ2-5, with 7 bases identical to TRBD2. CDR1 and CDR2 from the germline V gene are MDHEN and SYDVKM. With V trimmed by 3 bases and J by 2 bases, 6 bases remained unmatched. The CDR3 is made up of 15 amino acids. The CDR3 region has the DNA TGTGCCAGCAGTTTGGCGGGAGATACGCAAGAGACCCAGTACTTC. Encoded protein: CASSLAGDTQETQYF.

The chain joins TRBV5-4 to TRBJ2-5; no clear D. Germline V lookup: CDR1 SGHNT, CDR2 YYREEE (reference sequence). The CDR3 is made up of 13 amino acids. The V end lost 0 bases, the J end lost 5 bases, and 8 bases lay between the germline ends. The chain's CDR3 is CASSLAGRETQYF. The CDR3 coding sequence is TGTGCCAGCAGCTTGGCCGGCAGGGAGACCCAGTACTTC.

This clone was seen a few times. The V call is TRBV7-2, the J call TRBJ2-1; TRBD1 agrees at 12 bases. Germline lookup yields CDR1 SGHTA and CDR2 FQGNSA. This CDR3 has 16 residues. With V trimmed by 5 bases and J by 10 bases, 12 bases remained unmatched. The CDR3 DNA reads as TGTGCCAGCAGCCTACCCACCGGGACAGGGGGCCACGAGCAGTTCTTC. As protein: CASSLPTGTGGHEQFF.

The rearrangement uses TRBV12-3 or TRBV12-4 and TRBJ2-3, with a tentative D call TRBD2 (5 bases). This CDR3 is built from 12 residues. Trimming shortened V by 3 bases and J by 5 bases, and 6 bases separated the two germline ends. CDR3 nucleotide sequence: TGTGCCAGCAGTTTGAGCGGAGATACGCAGTATTTT. It specifies CASSLSGDTQYF.

This clone has just one count. The chain couples TRBV14 to TRBJ1-4; TRBD1 is a possible D gene (6 bases). Between the trimmed V and J ends, which lost 3 bases and 9 bases, there was a span of 20 bases. CDR3 length: 16 residues. Germline V gives CDR1 SGHDN, CDR2 FVKESK. CDR3: CASSQDRGGLAQKLFF. CDR3 coding DNA: TGTGCCAGCAGCCAGGACAGAGGAGGCCTCGCCCAAAAACTGTTTTTT.

There are a few counts of this clone. V usage is TRBV9 and J usage is TRBJ2-1; D may be TRBD2 (5 bases). The CDR3 extends over 16 amino acids. Germline V gives CDR1 SGDLS, CDR2 YYNGEE. The germline V and J ends were trimmed by 0 bases and 4 bases, with 14 bases remaining between them. The CDR3 nucleotides are TGTGCCAGCAGCGTAGGGTCTAGCAGTCTATACAATGAGCAGTTCTTC. Amino acid sequence: CASSVGSSSLYNEQFF.

This clone was seen more than once but under ten times. The chain is built from TRBV27 and TRBJ2-5, with TRBD2 matching 10 bases. Germline V CDR1 and CDR2: MNHEY, SMNVEV (reference sequence). Trimming removed 5 bases from V and 4 bases from J; junction bases left unmatched: 4. The CDR3 is 14 residues long. DNA of the CDR3: TGTGCCAGCAGTACTAGCGGGGTTTTAGAGACCCAGTACTTC. It encodes CASSTSGVLETQYF.

V and J are TRBV11-3 and TRBJ2-1; 9 bases line up with TRBD1. The CDR3 covers 13 residues. Germline V lookup: CDR1 SGHNT, CDR2 YENEEA. The V and J ends lost 5 bases and 8 bases, in that order; junction bases with no gene match: 4. The CDR3 bases are TGTGCCAGCAGCCCGGACAGGGGCGATGAGCAGTTCTTC. Protein product: CASSPDRGDEQFF.

This clone was detected only once. The chain joins TRBV7-9 to TRBJ2-1; the match to TRBD2 covers 7 bases. CDR3 length: 14 amino acids. The ends lost 1 base at V and 10 bases at J; junction bases unmatched: 7. CDR1 is SEHNR and CDR2 is FQNEAQ in the germline V gene (reference sequence). The CDR3 DNA is TGTGCCAGCAGCTTAGGTCTAGCGGCCAACGAGCAGTTCTTC. Amino acid sequence: CASSLGLAANEQFF. The whole variable domain, filled in from reference TRBV7-9 and TRBJ2-1, reads DTGVSQNPRHKITKRGQNVTFRCDPISEHNRLYWYRQTLGQGPEFLTYFQNEAQLEKSRLLSDRFSAERPKGSFSTLEIQRTEQGDSAMYLCASSLGLAANEQFFGPGTRLTVL.

The chain combines TRBV6-5 with TRBJ2-3, with a weak D call TRBD2 (5 bases). Germline V CDR1 and CDR2: MNHEY, SVGAGI. The CDR3 runs 14 residues. Trimming stripped 6 bases from V and 11 bases from J, with 21 bases between. The DNA for the CDR3 is TGTGCCAGCAGCCACCGGGATGGAGCCCAGGAGCAGTATTTT. Translating it yields CASSHRDGAQEQYF.

The chain combines TRBV5-1 with TRBJ2-1, with 8 bases lining up with TRBD1. The length of the CDR3 is 15 residues. The trim removed 0 bases at V and 6 bases at J, leaving 5 bases unmatched. Germline CDR1 is SGHRS and CDR2 is YFSETQ. For the CDR3, the DNA is TGCGCCAGCAGCTTGGCGACAGGGGCTACCAATGAGCAGTTCTTC. Amino acids: CASSLATGATNEQFF. Looking up the rest from reference TRBV5-1 and TRBJ2-1 gives the full variable domain: KAGVTQTPRYLIKTRGQQVTLSCSPISGHRSVSWYQQTPGQGLQFLFEYFSETQRNKGNFPGRFSGRQFSNSRSEMNVSTLELGDSALYLCASSLATGATNEQFFGPGTRLTVL.

The V and J genes are TRBV10-1 and TRBJ2-7; the D gene is possibly TRBD1 (5 bases). The CDR3 contains 15 residues. The V gene's germline CDR1 is WNHNN and CDR2 SYGVQD (reference sequence). The CDR3 reads CAGKRKGEKLYEQYF. In nucleotides, the CDR3 is TGCGCGGGCAAAAGGAAAGGGGAAAAGCTCTACGAGCAGTACTTC.

V is TRBV18 and J is TRBJ2-5, with 7 positions matching TRBD2. V dropped 0 bases and J dropped 3; count of bases not matched to a gene: 1. The CDR3 sequence is 14 residues long. Germline V CDR1 and CDR2: KGHSH, LQKENI. CDR3 sequence: CASSPPGGEETQYF. The CDR3 DNA is TGTGCCAGCTCACCACCGGGGGGGGAAGAGACCCAGTACTTC.

This chain connects TRBV25-1 to TRBJ1-2, with a tentative D call TRBD1 (5 bases). The CDR3 has 13 amino acids. CDR1 and CDR2 from the germline V gene are MGHDK and SYGVNS. V was shortened by 10 bases and J by 0 bases, with 12 bases between the two germline ends. The CDR3 is CATAGSPNYGYTF. The CDR3 bases are TGTGCCACCGCAGGGTCCCCTAACTATGGCTACACCTTC.

The J gene is TRBJ1-1, the V gene TRBV29-1; TRBD1 matches 7 bases. CDR3 length: 14 residues. Germline V gene sequence: CDR1 SQVTM, CDR2 ANQGSEA. The V segment lost 4 bases and the J segment 3 bases; nucleotides outside the gene matches: 8. The CDR3, as DNA: TGCAGCGTTGGCCAGGGGGTCTTGGACACTGAAGCTTTCTTT. Encoded protein: CSVGQGVLDTEAFF.

This sequence joins TRBV5-1 and TRBJ2-3, with 8 nucleotides matching TRBD1. The J segment lost 5 bases and the V segment lost 3 bases, leaving 5 bases of the junction unmatched. Germline CDR1 SGHRS, CDR2 YFSETQ. CDR3 size: 14 residues. CDR3 region: CASSSSDREDTQYF. CDR3 sequence (DNA): TGCGCCAGCAGCTCCTCGGACAGGGAAGATACGCAGTATTTT.

This sequence joins TRBV3-1 (or the pseudogene TRBV3-2) and TRBJ2-1; 14 nucleotides align to TRBD2. V trimming: 1 base; J trimming: 12 bases; junction bases outside the gene matches: 11. The germline CDR1 and CDR2 sequences are LGHDT and YNNKEL (reference sequence). The CDR3 loop spans 17 amino acids. The CDR3 DNA follows: TGTGCCAGCAGCCAAGGTGGGGGGACTAGCGGGAGAGCGATGCAGTTCTTC. Translating it yields CASSQGGGTSGRAMQFF.